These T cell receptor beta chains were read from a single sample in a study of response to subunit inactivated influenza vaccine. From the RT-PCR reads, TCRdb called clonotypes with MiXCR, one entry per CDR3 protein. The data hold around 520,000 distinct CDR3 sequences, with roughly 27% observed a single time. Sequencing used CD4+ T cells sorted from PBMCs, obtained around 5 days after vaccination. The receptors were gathered from a man between 50 and 59 years old who received an inactivated influenza vaccine. CDR3s include the opening cysteine and the closing phenylalanine or tryptophan. The order of the fields is J gene, V gene, D gene, clone size, CDR3 protein, CDR3 DNA. The D gene is left open where the match is weak. The size field is filled for only some rows; it gives once, few, many or a size class.

>TRBJ2-2|TRBV3-1|-|-
CASRNRVVDTGELFF
TGTGCCAGCAGAAACAGGGTGGTCGACACCGGGGAGCTGTTTTTT
>TRBJ2-5|TRBV4-3|TRBD1|few
CASSQVAGTGIETQYF
TGCGCCAGCAGCCAAGTTGCCGGGACAGGGATTGAGACCCAGTACTTC
>TRBJ2-3|TRBV11-3|-|-
CASSQVGGLGTDTQYF
TGTGCCAGCAGCCAGGTTGGGGGGCTGGGTACAGATACGCAGTATTTT
>TRBJ1-1|TRBV12-3/TRBV12-4|-|-
CASTLRGKATEAFF
TGTGCCAGCACTCTACGGGGAAAAGCCACTGAAGCTTTCTTT
>TRBJ1-1|TRBV20-1|-|-
CSASMSLNTEAFF
TGCAGTGCTAGTATGTCACTTAACACTGAAGCTTTCTTT
>TRBJ2-2|TRBV6-1|TRBD1|-
CASSARDRVGTGELFF
TGTGCCAGCAGTGCCCGGGACAGGGTAGGCACCGGGGAGCTGTTTTTT
>TRBJ2-3|TRBV20-1|TRBD2|few
CSALERGAGDTQYF
TGCAGTGCCCTCGAGCGGGGGGCAGGTGATACGCAGTATTTT
>TRBJ2-3|TRBV5-6|TRBD2|-
CASSTGLAVDTQYF
TGTGCCAGCAGCACGGGACTAGCGGTAGATACGCAGTATTTT
>TRBJ2-6|TRBV7-8|-|-
CASSLGWGANVLTF
TGTGCCAGCAGCTTAGGATGGGGGGCCAACGTCCTGACTTTC
>TRBJ2-1|TRBV18|-|many
CASSPLNFPEQFF
TGTGCCAGCTCACCACTGAATTTTCCTGAGCAGTTCTTC
>TRBJ2-7|TRBV5-1|TRBD2|-
CASSLVGLAGGEQYF
TGCGCCAGCAGCTTGGTGGGACTAGCGGGAGGCGAGCAGTACTTC
>TRBJ2-7|TRBV6-1|-|few
CASRRHISYEQYF
TGTGCCAGCAGGAGACATATCTCCTACGAGCAGTACTTC
>TRBJ1-1|TRBV6-2/TRBV6-3|-|-
CASSYPVLGAEAFF
TGTGCCAGCAGTTACCCGGTTCTGGGTGCTGAAGCTTTCTTT
>TRBJ1-6|TRBV7-2|-|few
CASSLAGGEISPLHF
TGTGCCAGCAGCTTGGCAGGTGGGGAGATCTCACCCCTCCACTTT
>TRBJ2-7|TRBV5-1|-|-
CASSLAAGGSSYEQYF
TGCGCCAGCAGCTTGGCTGCTGGGGGGAGCTCCTACGAGCAGTACTTC
>TRBJ1-1|TRBV20-1|-|-
CSASVRLSEAFF
TGCAGTGCTAGTGTACGGTTAAGTGAAGCTTTCTTT
>TRBJ1-1|TRBV3-1|-|-
CASSPHPNGNTEAFF
TGTGCCAGCAGCCCCCACCCTAACGGGAACACTGAAGCTTTCTTT
>TRBJ2-5|TRBV15|-|-
CATSRERGQQETQYF
TGTGCCACCAGCAGAGAGCGGGGACAGCAAGAGACCCAGTACTTC
>TRBJ2-5|TRBV6-2/TRBV6-3|TRBD2|few
CASRGLAVTETQYF
TGTGCCAGCAGGGGACTAGCGGTCACGGAGACCCAGTACTTC
>TRBJ2-7|TRBV5-1|-|many
CASSFGVSSYEQYF
TGCGCCAGCAGCTTCGGGGTGAGCTCCTACGAGCAGTACTTC
>TRBJ2-7|TRBV11-1|TRBD2|-
CASSLEKKAGEQYF
TGTGCCAGCAGCTTAGAAAAGAAAGCGGGAGAGCAGTACTTC
>TRBJ1-5|TRBV18|-|-
CASSRDSISNQPQHF
TGTGCCAGCTCACGAGACAGTATTAGCAATCAGCCCCAGCATTTT
>TRBJ2-1|TRBV28|TRBD2|few
CASSDPSGGYNEQFF
TGTGCCAGCAGTGATCCTAGCGGGGGATACAATGAGCAGTTCTTC
>TRBJ2-7|TRBV6-5|-|-
CASSYWAGRGGEQYF
TGTGCCAGCAGTTACTGGGCAGGTCGGGGAGGCGAGCAGTACTTC
>TRBJ1-4|TRBV20-1|TRBD1|-
CSARRTGGNEKLFF
TGCAGTGCTAGACGGACAGGGGGAAATGAAAAACTGTTTTTT
>TRBJ2-7|TRBV15|-|-
CATSRDRIEQYF
TGTGCCACCAGCAGAGATAGGATCGAGCAGTACTTC
>TRBJ2-3|TRBV12-3/TRBV12-4|TRBD1|-
CASSSRDPGTGWTQYF
TGTGCCAGCAGTTCGAGGGATCCCGGGACAGGTTGGACGCAGTATTTT
>TRBJ2-7|TRBV20-1|-|-
CSASPNYEQYF
TGCAGTGCCTCTCCCAACTACGAGCAGTACTTC
>TRBJ1-3|TRBV21-1|-|-
CASSKPVGSGNTIYF
-
>TRBJ2-4|TRBV5-1|-|-
CASRRETGAIQYF
TGCGCCAGCAGGAGGGAGACAGGAGCGATTCAGTACTTC
>TRBJ2-5|TRBV6-2/TRBV6-3|TRBD1|-
CASSRQGETQYF
TGTGCCAGCAGTCGACAGGGTGAGACCCAGTACTTC
>TRBJ2-1|TRBV7-9|-|-
CASSPGMASSRNEQFF
TGTGCCAGCAGCCCCGGGATGGCCAGCTCACGCAATGAGCAGTTCTTC
>TRBJ2-1|TRBV15|TRBD2|-
CATSRVGTGLASYNEQFF
TGTGCCACCAGCAGAGTTGGAACGGGACTAGCTTCCTACAATGAGCAGTTCTTC
>TRBJ2-7|TRBV10-3|-|-
CAISESKGGGFSYEQYF
TGTGCCATCAGTGAGTCGAAAGGCGGGGGCTTCTCCTACGAGCAGTACTTC
>TRBJ2-7|TRBV20-1|-|few
CSARAGQNYEQYF
TGCAGTGCTAGAGCAGGACAAAACTACGAGCAGTACTTC
>TRBJ2-5|TRBV6-1|-|-
CASTPGQDNIGTQYF
TGTGCCAGCACCCCCGGGCAAGACAATATAGGGACCCAGTACTTC
>TRBJ2-1|TRBV5-1|-|-
CASSKEDNEQFF
TGCGCCAGCAGCAAAGAAGACAATGAGCAGTTCTTC